What follows are 19 T cell receptor beta chains derived from one specimen sequenced in a study of blood T cell repertoires in COVID-19. Measured with immunoSEQ multiplex PCR; TCRdb has only the in-frame clones, and not every one. In the table there are some 300,000 clones, around nine tenths of which are singletons. Material for sequencing was PBMCs or T cells enriched from blood (not recorded which). The receptors originated from a woman aged 55-69 years in a cohort exposed to, infected with or recovered from COVID-19 (not recorded which).

This chain uses TRBV28 with TRBJ1-1; 8 nucleotides line up with TRBD1. Trimming took 1 base from V and 11 from J; bases not matched to a gene: 12. This CDR3 is built from 15 residues. CDR1 is MDHEN and CDR2 is SYDVKM in the germline V gene. The chain's CDR3 is CASSLSKIGQGAAFF. As DNA, the CDR3 is TGTGCCAGCAGTTTATCCAAAATAGGACAGGGTGCTGCTTTCTTT.

The chain carries TRBV5-1 and TRBJ2-3, with 8 bases aligning to TRBD2. The CDR3 loop spans 15 amino acids. From germline, CDR1 is SGHRS and CDR2 YFSETQ. V shed 0 bases, J shed 2 bases, and the junction held 2 bases outside the gene matches. The CDR3 DNA sequence: TGCGCCAGCAGCTTGGAGCGGGGGCCCACAGATACGCAGTATTTT. Encoded protein: CASSLERGPTDTQYF.

This clone has only a few counts. The chain carries TRBV28 and TRBJ2-7, with 7 positions matching TRBD1. The CDR3 length is 21 residues. Germline CDR1 MDHEN, CDR2 SYDVKM. With 4 bases clipped from V and 2 bases from J, the junction kept 26 bases outside the gene matches. The CDR3 is CASSSSPRTGEPRSPAYEQYF. The CDR3 bases are TGTGCCAGCAGTTCATCGCCGAGGACAGGAGAACCCCGTAGCCCGGCCTACGAGCAGTACTTC.

With regard to this clone: In the same sample, other DNA sequences code for this CDR3. This rearrangement joins TRBV5-6 to TRBJ2-3; 15 bases agree with TRBD2. CDR3 length: 17 residues. The J segment lost 0 bases and the V segment lost 3 bases, leaving 2 bases of the junction unmatched. Germline V gene lookup returns CDR1 SGHDT and CDR2 YYEEEE. The CDR3 sequence is CASSWGLAGGSTDTQYF. The DNA of the CDR3 is TGTGCCAGCAGCTGGGGACTAGCGGGGGGAAGCACAGATACGCAGTATTTT.

The rearrangement links TRBV7-9 to TRBJ2-5, with unresolved D. The CDR3 totals 14 residues. V lost 4 bases, J lost 2 bases, and 11 bases lay in between. Germline values: CDR1 SEHNR, CDR2 FQNEAQ (reference sequence). The chain's CDR3 is CASSSHRVQETQYF. DNA of the CDR3: TGTGCCAGCAGCTCTCACAGAGTGCAAGAGACCCAGTACTTC.

This clone appeared a single time. This chain uses TRBV30 with TRBJ2-4; D not resolved. The V end lost 0 bases, the J end lost 1 base, and 7 bases lay between the germline ends. The CDR3 spans 14 residues. The germline gives CDR1 GTSNPN, CDR2 SVGIG (reference sequence). The DNA of the CDR3 is TGTGCCTGGAGTGTCAACAGTGCCAAAAACATTCAGTACTTC. Encoded protein: CAWSVNSAKNIQYF.

This clone was seen just once. The chain has TRBV5-6 and TRBJ2-1, with D tentatively TRBD2 (6 bases). The ends were cut back, 1 base at V and 4 bases at J, with 15 bases in the middle. This CDR3 region has 16 residues. CDR1 SGHDT and CDR2 YYEEEE come from the germline V gene. The CDR3 DNA reads TGTGCCAGCAGCTTGAGGGCTAGCGCTCATTACAATGAGCAGTTCTTC. As protein: CASSLRASAHYNEQFF.

The rearrangement links TRBV19 to TRBJ1-2, with TRBD1 matching 11 bases. Germline-derived CDR1 and CDR2 are LNHDA and SQIVND (reference sequence). The CDR3 covers 15 residues. Trimming took 7 bases from V and 2 from J; bases not matched to a gene: 6. CDR3 coding DNA: TGTGCCAGTACCGGACAGGGGGCCTTGAACTATGGCTACACCTTC. Translated, it gives CASTGQGALNYGYTF.

This clone was observed a single time. The rearrangement links TRBV25-1 to TRBJ2-7, with TRBD2 identical over 8 bases. The CDR3 sequence is 14 residues long. With 1 base clipped from V and 6 bases from J, the junction kept 5 bases outside the gene matches. Per germline, CDR1 MGHDK and CDR2 SYGVNS. The CDR3 DNA reads TGTGCCAGCAGTGAATCTGGGACTAGGAGCGAGCAGTACTTC. Amino acids: CASSESGTRSEQYF.

The chain recombines TRBV9 with TRBJ1-6; TRBD1 agrees at 7 bases. The V segment lost 0 bases and the J segment 6 bases; nucleotides outside the gene matches: 0. The length of the CDR3 is 14 residues. Germline V gives CDR1 SGDLS, CDR2 YYNGEE. CDR3: CASSVAGGNSPLHF. The DNA for the CDR3 is TGTGCCAGCAGCGTAGCAGGGGGTAATTCACCCCTCCACTTT.

The chain employs TRBV19 and TRBJ1-5, with a possible D match to TRBD1 (5 bases). The CDR3 extends over 13 amino acids. The germline V and J ends were trimmed by 8 bases and 0 bases, with 8 bases remaining between them. Germline CDR1 LNHDA, CDR2 SQIVND (reference sequence). Here the CDR3 reads CASGGSSNQPQHF. CDR3 nucleotide sequence: TGTGCCAGTGGGGGGTCTAGCAATCAGCCCCAGCATTTT.

The chain combines TRBV7-6 with TRBJ2-1, with 13 bases that match TRBD2. With V trimmed by 4 bases and J by 0 bases, 3 bases remained unmatched. The CDR3 spans 17 residues. Germline assignment: CDR1 SGHVS and CDR2 FNYEAQ. This CDR3 is CASSSGLAGSSYNEQFF. The CDR3 bases are TGTGCCAGCAGCTCGGGACTAGCGGGAAGCTCCTACAATGAGCAGTTCTTC.

The genes are TRBV5-1 and TRBJ2-7; perhaps TRBD1 as D (6 bases). Trimming took 0 bases from V and 6 from J, leaving 16 bases between them. This CDR3 has 15 amino acids. Germline loops: CDR1 SGHRS, CDR2 YFSETQ. CDR3 coding DNA: TGCGCCAGCAGCTTGGCCCCAGGGGCAGAGAGCGAGCAGTACTTC. Translated: CASSLAPGAESEQYF.

The J gene is TRBJ1-5, the V gene TRBV28; the D is unclear. The CDR3 has 15 residues. Germline V lookup: CDR1 MDHEN, CDR2 SYDVKM. V was cut by 6 bases and J by 0 bases, with 12 bases left in between. Here the CDR3 DNA reads TGTGCCAGCAGACCGAGCGGATATAGCAATCAGCCCCAGCATTTT. This codes for CASRPSGYSNQPQHF.

In this sample, this clone turned up a few times. V gene TRBV29-1 combines with J gene TRBJ2-1, with D possibly matching TRBD2 (5 bases). Germline assignment: CDR1 SQVTM and CDR2 ANQGSEA. This CDR3 has 11 amino acids. V dropped 8 bases and J dropped 6 bases, with 11 bases sitting between them. CDR3 amino acids: CSSRTGNEQFF. The CDR3 DNA is TGCAGCTCAAGGACTGGCAATGAGCAGTTCTTC.

Only a few counts were recorded for this clone. The chain combines TRBV7-3 with TRBJ2-7; 8 bases are a match to TRBD1. This CDR3 is 13 amino acids long. Trimming at V came to 3 bases and at J to 5 bases, leaving 3 bases not matched to a gene. From germline, CDR1 is SGHTA and CDR2 FQGTGA. The CDR3 sequence is CASSFRQGNEQYF. The CDR3 coding sequence is TGTGCCAGCAGCTTTAGACAGGGGAACGAGCAGTACTTC.

As DNA, the CDR3 is TGTGCCAGCTCCCGGACTAGTGCAGAGACCCAGTACTTC. It yields the protein CASSRTSAETQYF. The genes are TRBV18 and TRBJ2-5, with TRBD2 identical over 7 bases. Germline V gives CDR1 KGHSH, CDR2 LQKENI. The CDR3 runs to 13 residues. Trimming took 6 bases from V and 4 from J; bases not matched to a gene: 5. The complete variable domain, with remaining parts taken from reference TRBV18 and TRBJ2-5, reads NAGVMQNPRHLVRRRGQEARLRCSPMKGHSHVYWYRQLPEEGLKFMVYLQKENIIDESGMPKERFSAEFPKEGPSILRIQQVVRGDSAAYFCASSRTSAETQYFGPGTRLLVL.

This sequence joins TRBV18 and TRBJ2-1; 8 bases match TRBD2. The junction had 10 bases not matched to a gene; V was cut back by 0 bases and J by 6 bases. The CDR3 loop spans 17 amino acids. The V gene's germline CDR1 is KGHSH and CDR2 LQKENI. In DNA, the CDR3 is TGTGCCAGCTCACCACCGAGCGGGAGCCTTATATTCAATGAGCAGTTCTTC. This sequence encodes CASSPPSGSLIFNEQFF.

V usage is TRBV11-2 and J usage is TRBJ2-7, with a weak D call TRBD2 (5 bases). V lost 4 bases and J lost 6, with 10 bases in between. In germline, CDR1 is SGHAT, CDR2 FQNNGV. The CDR3 has 12 residues. In DNA form, the CDR3 reads TGTGCCAGCAGCTCGGGGTTGCGCGAGCAGTACTTC. Translating gives CASSSGLREQYF. The entire variable domain, with the rest obtained from reference TRBV11-2 and TRBJ2-7, is as follows: EAGVAQSPRYKIIEKRQSVAFWCNPISGHATLYWYQQILGQGPKLLIQFQNNGVVDDSQLPKDRFSAERLKGVDSTLKIQPAKLEDSAVYLCASSSGLREQYFGPGTRLTVT.